The 3 T cell receptor beta chains below all came from one sample that was sequenced in a study of blood T cell repertoires in COVID-19. Measured with immunoSEQ multiplex PCR; TCRdb has only the in-frame clones, and not every one. The data show 260,000 or so clones, roughly 89% seen once. Sequenced sample: PBMCs or T cells enriched from blood (not recorded which). The receptors shown here come from a woman aged 30 to 39 with acute COVID-19.

The chain recombines TRBV7-6 with TRBJ2-7, with 8 bases fitting TRBD2. Germline V CDR1 and CDR2: SGHVS, FNYEAQ. The CDR3 covers 14 residues. J lost 4 bases, V lost 2 bases, and 4 bases had no gene match. CDR3 in amino acids: CASSLSGGFYEQYF. CDR3 DNA sequence: TGTGCCAGCAGCTTATCGGGGGGGTTTTACGAGCAGTACTTC.

The J gene is TRBJ2-2, the V gene TRBV11-2; D is possibly TRBD2 (6 bases). Germline V gene data show CDR1 as SGHAT and CDR2 as FQNNGV. This CDR3 has 16 amino acids. Trimming pared 5 bases from V and 7 bases from J, leaving 20 bases between. The CDR3 region has the DNA TGTGCCAGCAGCGCGAGTGACGGAGGGTTGGGCGGGGAGCTGTTTTTT. Its protein product is CASSASDGGLGGELFF.

The chain links TRBV7-8 to TRBJ1-5; D possibly corresponds to TRBD1 (6 bases). V was shortened by 11 bases and J by 4 bases, with 12 bases between the two germline ends. The CDR3 spans 12 residues. The V gene's germline CDR1 is SGHVS and CDR2 FQNEAQ. This CDR3 is CAEGGGNQPQHF. The CDR3 DNA reads TGTGCCGAAGGGGGGGGGAATCAGCCCCAGCATTTT. Combining the CDR3 with reference TRBV7-8 and TRBJ1-5 gives the whole variable domain GAGVSQSPRYKVAKRGQDVALRCDPISGHVSLFWYQQALGQGPEFLTYFQNEAQLDKSGLPSDRFFAERPEGSVSTLKIQRTQQEDSAVYLCAEGGGNQPQHFGDGTRLSIL.